A single sample is the source of the 4 T cell receptor beta chains below, sequenced in a study of blood T cell repertoires in COVID-19. Measured with immunoSEQ multiplex PCR; TCRdb has only the in-frame clones, and not every one. The data hold tens of thousands of clones, with around 80% observed a single time. The sequencing sample was made of peripheral blood. The receptors were sampled from a human donor in a cohort sampled during active COVID-19.

This chain joins TRBV6-5 and TRBJ1-1, with 9 bases aligning to TRBD1. J gave up 3 bases and V 2 bases, and 4 bases lay outside the gene matches. The CDR3 consists of 15 residues. The V gene's germline CDR1 is MNHEY and CDR2 SVGAGI. Here the CDR3 DNA reads TGTGCCAGCAGTTACCGGGACAGGGTAGACACTGAAGCTTTCTTT. Translating gives CASSYRDRVDTEAFF.

The V gene is TRBV10-3, the J gene TRBJ1-6; the D gene is possibly TRBD1 (5 bases). Germline assignment: CDR1 ENHRY and CDR2 SYGVKD. Trimming took 0 bases from V and 2 from J, leaving 8 bases between them. The CDR3 is 16 amino acids. CDR3 DNA: TGTGCCATCAGTGAGTCGTCAGGGACCTATAATTCACCCCTCCACTTT. Translating it yields CAISESSGTYNSPLHF.

V gene TRBV5-5 combines with J gene TRBJ2-1, with D possibly matching TRBD2 (7 bases). This CDR3 is built from 15 residues. Per the germline V gene, CDR1 is SGHKS and CDR2 is YYEKEE (reference sequence). V was cut by 0 bases and J by 6 bases, with 13 bases left in between. The CDR3 sequence: CASSLAGGRGNEQFF. CDR3 coding DNA: TGTGCCAGCAGCTTGGCGGGGGGCCGAGGCAATGAGCAGTTCTTC.

The chain carries TRBV5-1 and TRBJ2-3; the match to TRBD2 covers 8 bases. With V trimmed by 6 bases and J by 4 bases, 7 bases remained unmatched. The germline gives CDR1 SGHRS, CDR2 YFSETQ. The CDR3 runs to 14 residues. DNA of the CDR3: TGCGCCAGCATCCCGGGGGGGCGGGCAGATACGCAGTATTTT. Amino acids: CASIPGGRADTQYF.